This entry describes one T cell receptor beta chain. This record belongs to a study of shared clonotypes between healthy human individuals. Data came from immunoSEQ multiplex PCR; TCRdb stores just in-frame clones and leaves some out. Here the sample spans about 600,000 clones, nearly 97% being singletons. Naivety among CD8 cells was defined by CD45RO negativity and positive CCR7 selection, thereby excluding terminally differentiated effector memory CD45RA+ cells. CDR3 length: 13 residues. The germline CDR1 and CDR2 sequences are MNHNY and SVGAGI (reference sequence). The germline V and J ends were trimmed by 5 bases and 7 bases, with 15 bases remaining between them.

Sequenced sample: naive CD8+ T cells sorted from blood. The clonotype comes from a woman in her twenties or thirties in good health. The chain is built from TRBV6-6 and TRBJ2-7; no clear D gene. The CDR3 reads CASSKSEVWEQYF. The CDR3 DNA reads TGTGCCAGCAGTAAATCAGAGGTCTGGGAGCAGTACTTC.